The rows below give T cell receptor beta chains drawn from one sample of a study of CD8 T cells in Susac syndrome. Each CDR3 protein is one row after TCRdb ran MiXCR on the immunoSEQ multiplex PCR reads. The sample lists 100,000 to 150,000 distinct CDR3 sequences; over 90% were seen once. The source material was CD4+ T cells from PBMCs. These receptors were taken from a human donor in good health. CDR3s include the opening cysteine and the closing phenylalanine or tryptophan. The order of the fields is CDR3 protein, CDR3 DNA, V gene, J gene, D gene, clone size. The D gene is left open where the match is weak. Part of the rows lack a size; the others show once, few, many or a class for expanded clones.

CDR3: CASSPSVKGTEAFF; DNA: TGTGCCAGCAGCCCCTCCGTTAAGGGCACTGAAGCTTTCTTT; V: TRBV3-1; J: TRBJ1-1; D: -; size: -
CDR3: CASSTLGGNTGELFF; DNA: TGTGCCAGCAGCACCCTCGGAGGAAACACCGGGGAGCTGTTTTTT; V: TRBV9; J: TRBJ2-2; D: -; size: -
CDR3: CASSVREGAGELFF; DNA: TGTGCCAGCAGCGTTCGGGAGGGAGCCGGGGAGCTGTTTTTT; V: TRBV9; J: TRBJ2-2; D: TRBD2; size: -
CDR3: CSVGNSPSSYNEQFF; DNA: TGCAGCGTTGGTAACAGTCCAAGCTCCTACAATGAGCAGTTCTTC; V: TRBV29-1; J: TRBJ2-1; D: -; size: -
CDR3: CASSASTSFSGANVLTF; DNA: TGTGCCAGCAGTGCGTCGACAAGCTTCTCTGGGGCCAACGTCCTGACTTTC; V: TRBV25-1; J: TRBJ2-6; D: -; size: -
CDR3: CASRPDREVETQYF; DNA: TGTGCCAGCAGACCTGACAGGGAGGTAGAGACCCAGTACTTC; V: TRBV2; J: TRBJ2-5; D: -; size: -
CDR3: CASSLAGGGNEQFF; DNA: TGTGCCAGCAGTTTAGCGGGAGGGGGCAATGAGCAGTTCTTC; V: TRBV6-5; J: TRBJ2-1; D: TRBD2; size: -
CDR3: CSVGLRLYQETQYF; DNA: TGCAGCGTTGGCCTCCGACTTTACCAAGAGACCCAGTACTTC; V: TRBV29-1; J: TRBJ2-5; D: -; size: -
CDR3: CASLGGSYEQYF; DNA: TGTGCCAGCCTAGGGGGTTCCTACGAGCAGTACTTC; V: TRBV28; J: TRBJ2-7; D: -; size: -
CDR3: CASSTSESTEAFF; DNA: TGTGCCAGCAGCACCTCCGAGAGCACTGAAGCTTTCTTT; V: TRBV2; J: TRBJ1-1; D: -; size: once
CDR3: CSVEMTVRKFF; DNA: TGCAGCGTTGAAATGACAGTCAGAAAGTTCTTC; V: TRBV29-1; J: TRBJ2-1; D: -; size: -
CDR3: CASSFSGTGGNEQFF; DNA: TGCGCCAGCAGCTTTTCCGGGACAGGAGGCAATGAGCAGTTCTTC; V: TRBV4-1; J: TRBJ2-1; D: TRBD1; size: -
CDR3: CASSSATRGYGYTF; DNA: TGTGCCAGCAGTTCGGCTACAAGGGGGTATGGCTACACCTTC; V: TRBV28; J: TRBJ1-2; D: -; size: -
CDR3: CASSPPVVYNEQFF; DNA: TGTGCCAGCAGTCCCCCAGTAGTTTACAATGAGCAGTTCTTC; V: TRBV12-3/TRBV12-4; J: TRBJ2-1; D: -; size: -
CDR3: CASSLQMTRYEQYF; DNA: TGTGCCAGCAGTTTACAGATGACCCGATACGAGCAGTACTTC; V: TRBV28; J: TRBJ2-7; D: -; size: once
CDR3: CAAKRDRLVFGANVLTF; DNA: TGTGCCGCAAAACGGGACCGGCTTGTTTTTGGGGCCAACGTCCTGACTTTC; V: TRBV7-8; J: TRBJ2-6; D: -; size: once
CDR3: CASSGTSGSSTYNEQFF; DNA: TGTGCCAGTTCCGGGACTAGCGGGAGTAGTACCTACAATGAGCAGTTCTTC; V: TRBV6-1; J: TRBJ2-1; D: TRBD2; size: -
CDR3: CASSQEFLAGGPHEQYF; DNA: TGTGCCAGCAGCCAAGAATTTCTAGCGGGAGGGCCCCACGAGCAGTACTTC; V: TRBV3-1; J: TRBJ2-7; D: TRBD2; size: -
CDR3: CASRIRGAEQYF; DNA: TGTGCCAGCAGAATTAGGGGAGCCGAGCAGTACTTC; V: TRBV5-4; J: TRBJ2-7; D: -; size: -
CDR3: CASSPRRGNTEAFF; DNA: TGTGCCAGCAGCCCCCGGCGGGGGAACACTGAAGCTTTCTTT; V: TRBV3-1; J: TRBJ1-1; D: -; size: -
CDR3: CASSLGPVNQPQHF; DNA: TGTGCCAGCAGCCTTGGACCGGTGAATCAGCCCCAGCATTTT; V: TRBV16; J: TRBJ1-5; D: -; size: -
CDR3: CSARGGGITDTQYF; DNA: TGCAGTGCTAGAGGAGGGGGAATCACAGATACGCAGTATTTT; V: TRBV20-1; J: TRBJ2-3; D: -; size: -
CDR3: CASSSSGRPYEQYF; DNA: TGTGCCAGCAGTTCTAGCGGAAGGCCATACGAGCAGTACTTC; V: TRBV28; J: TRBJ2-7; D: TRBD2; size: -
CDR3: CASSTLSSYEQYF; DNA: TGTGCCAGCAGCACGCTGAGCTCCTACGAGCAGTACTTC; V: TRBV3-1; J: TRBJ2-7; D: -; size: -
CDR3: CASSYRVHTEAFF; DNA: TGTGCCAGCAGTTACAGGGTTCACACTGAAGCTTTCTTT; V: TRBV6-5; J: TRBJ1-1; D: -; size: -
CDR3: CASSLEGGTTYNEQFF; DNA: TGTGCCAGCAGCTTGGAAGGCGGGACCACCTACAATGAGCAGTTCTTC; V: TRBV5-4; J: TRBJ2-1; D: -; size: -
CDR3: CASSLRDYQSTGELFF; DNA: TGCGCCAGCAGCTTAAGGGACTATCAAAGCACCGGGGAGCTGTTTTTT; V: TRBV5-1; J: TRBJ2-2; D: TRBD2; size: -
CDR3: CASSRSGPSSNEQFF; DNA: TGTGCCAGCAGCCGAAGCGGACCATCATCAAATGAGCAGTTCTTC; V: TRBV3-1; J: TRBJ2-1; D: -; size: -
CDR3: CASLRDPSSYEQYF; DNA: TGTGCCAGCCTCCGGGACCCGAGCTCCTACGAGCAGTACTTC; V: TRBV2; J: TRBJ2-7; D: -; size: -
CDR3: CASSTMGGHYEQYF; DNA: TGTGCCAGTAGCACGATGGGGGGCCACTACGAGCAGTACTTC; V: TRBV19; J: TRBJ2-7; D: -; size: -
CDR3: CSVVPRPGHPETQYF; DNA: TGCAGCGTTGTTCCCCGGCCAGGGCATCCAGAGACCCAGTACTTC; V: TRBV29-1; J: TRBJ2-5; D: -; size: -
CDR3: CASSLTSGYGYTF; DNA: TGTGCCAGCAGCTTAACCTCCGGCTATGGCTACACCTTC; V: TRBV7-2; J: TRBJ1-2; D: -; size: -
CDR3: CASSLDGHHYEQYF; DNA: TGTGCCAGCAGTCTTGACGGACACCACTACGAGCAGTACTTC; V: TRBV12-3/TRBV12-4; J: TRBJ2-7; D: -; size: -
CDR3: CASSQGYRSTF; DNA: TGTGCCAGCAGCCAAGGCTACAGATCCACCTTC; V: TRBV3-1; J: TRBJ1-2; D: -; size: -
CDR3: CSVGEGAYEQYF; DNA: TGCAGCGTTGGGGAGGGGGCCTACGAGCAGTACTTC; V: TRBV29-1; J: TRBJ2-7; D: -; size: -
CDR3: CASSLYSGRTQYF; DNA: TGTGCCAGCAGTTTATATAGCGGGAGGACCCAGTACTTC; V: TRBV12-3/TRBV12-4; J: TRBJ2-5; D: TRBD2; size: once
CDR3: CASSLPSGAEAFF; DNA: TGCGCCAGCAGCTTGCCGAGTGGGGCTGAAGCTTTCTTT; V: TRBV5-1; J: TRBJ1-1; D: -; size: -
CDR3: CSASVSGAGETQYF; DNA: TGCAGTGCGAGCGTGTCAGGGGCCGGAGAGACCCAGTACTTC; V: TRBV20-1; J: TRBJ2-5; D: -; size: -
CDR3: CASRDPSGPHAGQYF; DNA: TGTGCCAGCAGGGACCCAAGCGGGCCTCACGCCGGGCAGTACTTC; V: TRBV25-1; J: TRBJ2-7; D: -; size: -
CDR3: CASTTTWGGYTF; DNA: TGTGCCAGCACCACGACTTGGGGTGGCTACACCTTC; V: TRBV6-5; J: TRBJ1-2; D: -; size: -
CDR3: CSAPLAGVLRGYEQYF; DNA: TGCAGTGCTCCCCTAGCGGGAGTATTGAGGGGGTACGAGCAGTACTTC; V: TRBV20-1; J: TRBJ2-7; D: TRBD2; size: once
CDR3: CASSSPALNLHEQYF; DNA: TGTGCCAGCAGCTCCCCAGCGTTGAATCTCCACGAGCAGTACTTC; V: TRBV13; J: TRBJ2-7; D: -; size: few
CDR3: CSVIPVGQGETQYF; DNA: TGCAGCGTCATCCCAGTGGGACAGGGAGAGACCCAGTACTTC; V: TRBV29-1; J: TRBJ2-5; D: TRBD1; size: -
CDR3: CASSQDRLGQGAGELFF; DNA: TGTGCCAGCAGCCAAGATCGCCTCGGACAGGGGGCAGGGGAGCTGTTTTTT; V: TRBV4-2; J: TRBJ2-2; D: TRBD1; size: -
CDR3: CATSGDSGKRETQYF; DNA: TGTGCCACCAGCGGGGACAGTGGGAAGAGGGAGACCCAGTACTTC; V: TRBV15; J: TRBJ2-5; D: TRBD1; size: -
CDR3: CASSCDGCGNTEAFF; DNA: TGTGCCAGCAGCTGTGACGGGTGTGGGAACACTGAAGCTTTCTTT; V: TRBV7-9; J: TRBJ1-1; D: -; size: -
CDR3: CSARPRVRSGANVLTF; DNA: TGCAGCGCTCGACCCAGGGTTCGCTCTGGGGCCAACGTCCTGACTTTC; V: TRBV29-1; J: TRBJ2-6; D: -; size: once
CDR3: CASSLDEGIVAFF; DNA: TGTGCCAGCAGTTTAGACGAGGGTATCGTGGCTTTCTTT; V: TRBV12-3/TRBV12-4; J: TRBJ1-1; D: -; size: -
CDR3: CASSPWTGVEEKLFF; DNA: TGTGCCAGCAGCCCTTGGACAGGGGTGGAGGAAAAACTGTTTTTT; V: TRBV7-9; J: TRBJ1-4; D: TRBD1; size: -